The T cell receptor (beta chain) described here comes from a study of identifying expanded T cells in peripheral blood. Sequencing used immunoSEQ multiplex PCR; TCRdb keeps in-frame clones, though not all of them. The sample shows tens of thousands of clones, 84% of them seen only once. The count of this clone is one. Its target is not known. General study points: Approximately two-week clone count variance significantly increased as total template count grew. Over about two and four weeks, about 15 and 19 clones changed, versus approximately 1.2 between replicates.

Germline V gives CDR1 SGHTA, CDR2 FQGNSA. V was trimmed by 3 bases and J by 4 bases, leaving 21 bases between them. This CDR3 is built from 17 residues. Healthy donors had no documented immune events, such as infections, while sampled. The rearrangement joins TRBV7-2 to TRBJ1-1; D might be TRBD1 (6 bases). The receptor's source is a person aged 18 to 75 in good health. Sequenced: blood. The CDR3 region has the DNA TGTGCCAGCAGCTTTCGTGCCCAGGGGAGAGGGGGCACTGAAGCTTTCTTT. Translation gives CASSFRAQGRGGTEAFF.